The 22 T cell receptor beta chains below were found in one sample sequenced in a study of OX40 agonist ivuxolimab in advanced cancers. TCRdb's table, derived via immunoSEQ multiplex PCR, lists solely in-frame clones and lacks some. The data contain some 140,000 clones, roughly 91% of them singletons. Sample: CD4+ or CD8+ T cells sorted from blood, taken in a trial of the OX40 agonist ivuxolimab. Source of these receptors: an adult with an advanced solid tumor such as melanoma, head and neck, liver or kidney cancer.

The V gene is TRBV7-3, the J gene TRBJ1-1, with 9 bases matching TRBD1. CDR1 SGHTA and CDR2 FQGTGA come from the germline V gene. The CDR3 is 16 amino acids. The V and J ends lost 0 bases and 3 bases, in that order; junction bases with no gene match: 5. In nucleotides, the CDR3 is TGTGCCAGCAGCTTAACGGGGACAGGGCTTGACACTGAAGCTTTCTTT. It translates to CASSLTGTGLDTEAFF.

The V call is TRBV5-4, the J call TRBJ1-1; TRBD1 matches 7 bases. V shed 6 bases, J shed 4 bases, and the junction held 15 bases outside the gene matches. Germline V gives CDR1 SGHNT, CDR2 YYREEE (reference sequence). This CDR3 spans 16 amino acids. CDR3 in amino acids: CASTTGGGAFGTEAFF. The CDR3 DNA is TGTGCCAGCACCACGGGAGGGGGCGCCTTTGGCACTGAAGCTTTCTTT.

The V call is TRBV7-2, the J call TRBJ1-6; no firm D call. The germline V gene has CDR1 SGHTA and CDR2 FQGNSA. V shed 2 bases and J shed 8 bases, with 7 bases lying between them. The CDR3 extends over 13 amino acids. CDR3 DNA sequence: TGTGCCAGCAGCTTAAGCCCTGATTCACCCCTCCACTTT. Protein sequence: CASSLSPDSPLHF.

The V gene is TRBV5-4, the J gene TRBJ2-7; 8 bases map to TRBD1. V trimming: 0 bases; J trimming: 2 bases; junction bases outside the gene matches: 1. CDR3 length: 14 residues. Germline V gene data show CDR1 as SGHNT and CDR2 as YYREEE (reference sequence). CDR3 loop: CASSLVQGAYEQYF. CDR3 nucleotide sequence: TGTGCCAGCAGCTTGGTACAGGGGGCCTACGAGCAGTACTTC.

The V gene is TRBV2, the J gene TRBJ1-2; D uncertain. V was pared by 2 bases and J by 6 bases, with 7 bases between. CDR1 and CDR2 (germline): SNHLY, FYNNEI. CDR3 size: 12 residues. CDR3: CASSESLDGYTF. The CDR3 nucleotides are TGTGCCAGCAGTGAATCTTTGGATGGCTACACCTTC. Full variable domain (rest looked up from reference TRBV2 and TRBJ1-2): EPEVTQTPSHQVTQMGQEVILRCVPISNHLYFYWYRQILGQKVEFLVSFYNNEISEKSEIFDDQFSVERPDGSNFTLKIRSTKLEDSAMYFCASSESLDGYTFGSGTRLTVV.

A single count supports this clone. The DNA for the CDR3 is TGTGCCATCGGGGGACTAGCGGGCGCCGCGAACACCGGGGAGCTGTTTTTT. This encodes CAIGGLAGAANTGELFF. This chain joins TRBV10-3 and TRBJ2-2; 12 nucleotides align to TRBD2. The junction had 7 bases not matched to a gene; V was cut back by 8 bases and J by 0 bases. Per germline, CDR1 ENHRY and CDR2 SYGVKD. The CDR3 sequence is 17 residues long.

The genes are TRBV6-5 and TRBJ2-7; TRBD1 or TRBD2 may be the D gene (6 bases each). The V gene lost 8 bases and the J gene lost 6 bases, with 17 bases spanning the gap. Germline-derived CDR1 and CDR2 are MNHEY and SVGAGI. The CDR3 extends over 13 amino acids. In nucleotides, the CDR3 is TGTGCCAGCTCAAACCCAGGGGAGGCCGAGCAGTACTTC. This gives the protein CASSNPGEAEQYF.

Only one count was recorded for this clone. The genes are TRBV10-1 and TRBJ2-5; tentative D call: TRBD1 (7 bases). CDR3 length equals 15 residues. Germline V gives CDR1 WNHNN, CDR2 SYGVQD (reference sequence). Trimming shortened V by 0 bases and J by 7 bases, and 15 bases separated the two germline ends. CDR3: CASSESEGATGTQYF. The CDR3 DNA sequence: TGCGCCAGCAGTGAGTCGGAGGGGGCTACAGGGACCCAGTACTTC.

The chain joins TRBV19 to TRBJ2-5; tentative D call: TRBD1 (5 bases). The CDR3 consists of 13 residues. V lost 3 bases and J 3 bases, leaving 8 bases between the germline ends. Germline V lookup: CDR1 LNHDA, CDR2 SQIVND (reference sequence). The CDR3 DNA reads TGTGCCAGTAGTATTGGGGCCGAAGAGACCCAGTACTTC. As protein: CASSIGAEETQYF. Drawing the rest from reference TRBV19 and TRBJ2-5, the complete variable domain is DGGITQSPKYLFRKEGQNVTLSCEQNLNHDAMYWYRQDPGQGLRLIYYSQIVNDFQKGDIAEGYSVSREKKESFPLTVTSAQKNPTAFYLCASSIGAEETQYFGPGTRLLVL.

The CDR3 reads CASSPYAGAGDNEQFF. CDR3 bases: TGTGCCAGCAGCCCTTATGCGGGAGCGGGCGACAATGAGCAGTTCTTC. The chain has TRBV4-2 and TRBJ2-1; 7 bases match TRBD2. Trimming at V came to 4 bases and at J to 5 bases, leaving 11 bases not matched to a gene. The V gene's germline CDR1 is LGHNA and CDR2 YNFKEQ. The CDR3 runs 16 residues.

This sequence joins TRBV6-5 and TRBJ2-1; D may match TRBD1 or TRBD2 (5 bases each). Germline V gene data show CDR1 as MNHEY and CDR2 as SVGAGI. With 6 bases removed from V and 11 bases from J, the gap between germline ends came to 11 bases. CDR3 length: 11 residues. CDR3 in DNA: TGTGCCAGCAGGCTGGGACGGCAGCAGTTCTTC. It is translated as CASRLGRQQFF.

This rearrangement joins TRBV6-6 to TRBJ2-2; D ambiguous. Germline CDR1 and CDR2: MNHNY and SVGAGI (reference sequence). The CDR3 consists of 12 residues. Between the trimmed V and J ends, which lost 5 bases and 5 bases, there was a span of 6 bases. CDR3 coding DNA: TGTGCCAGCAGTAAGCCGACCGGGGAGCTGTTTTTT. As protein: CASSKPTGELFF.

The chain uses TRBV28 and TRBJ2-7, with D perhaps TRBD1 (5 bases). Germline V gives CDR1 MDHEN, CDR2 SYDVKM. V lost 10 bases and J 5 bases, leaving 12 bases between the germline ends. There are 11 residues in the CDR3. Here the CDR3 reads CAIRADHEQYF. Here the CDR3 DNA reads TGTGCCATCAGGGCCGACCACGAGCAGTACTTC.

The chain uses TRBV19 and TRBJ1-2; possible D gene TRBD1, 6 bases. Germline V gene data show CDR1 as LNHDA and CDR2 as SQIVND (reference sequence). The V and J ends lost 3 bases and 4 bases respectively, with 12 bases between them. CDR3 length: 14 residues. CDR3 in amino acids: CASSIRGALYGYTF. The CDR3 DNA is TGTGCCAGTAGTATTAGGGGGGCCCTCTATGGCTACACCTTC.

The genes are TRBV2 and TRBJ1-2, with 7 bases lining up with TRBD1. The trim removed 4 bases at V and 7 bases at J, leaving 9 bases unmatched. CDR1 is SNHLY, CDR2 FYNNEI, per germline. The CDR3 covers 14 residues. The CDR3 DNA follows: TGTGCCAGCAGTGGGGCAGGGGGAGGGGCTGGCTACACCTTC. Protein: CASSGAGGGAGYTF. The full variable domain, rest sourced from reference TRBV2 and TRBJ1-2, is EPEVTQTPSHQVTQMGQEVILRCVPISNHLYFYWYRQILGQKVEFLVSFYNNEISEKSEIFDDQFSVERPDGSNFTLKIRSTKLEDSAMYFCASSGAGGGAGYTFGSGTRLTVV.

The chain recombines TRBV5-1 with TRBJ2-2, with 12 bases lining up with TRBD2. Germline loops: CDR1 SGHRS, CDR2 YFSETQ. V trimming: 0 bases; J trimming: 4 bases; junction bases outside the gene matches: 7. This CDR3 is 18 amino acids long. DNA of the CDR3: TGCGCCAGCAGCTTGGGGGTCCCGACTAGCGGGGGCACCGGGGAGCTGTTTTTT. This encodes CASSLGVPTSGGTGELFF.

The rearrangement joins TRBV9 to TRBJ2-2, with a possible D match to TRBD1 (6 bases). This CDR3 is 15 amino acids long. Germline V CDR1 and CDR2: SGDLS, YYNGEE. V gave up 4 bases and J gave up 7 bases, with 17 bases separating them. CDR3 DNA: TGTGCCAGCAGCTACCCAGGGGCGTTAGTCGGGGAGCTGTTTTTT. Encoded protein: CASSYPGALVGELFF.

The J gene is TRBJ1-1, the V gene TRBV6-1, with D possibly being TRBD1 (5 bases). The CDR3 extends over 15 amino acids. Per the germline V gene, CDR1 is MNHNS and CDR2 is SASEGT. V dropped 0 bases and J dropped 4 bases, with 12 bases sitting between them. The CDR3 spells CASSEAGRVVTEAFF. The CDR3 DNA sequence: TGTGCCAGCAGTGAAGCGGGCAGGGTGGTCACTGAAGCTTTCTTT.

V gene TRBV9 combines with J gene TRBJ2-1; tentatively, D is TRBD2 (6 bases). The CDR3 has 16 amino acids. Germline lookup yields CDR1 SGDLS and CDR2 YYNGEE. Trimming took 0 bases from V and 6 from J, leaving 16 bases between them. The CDR3 here is CASSVASGDLANEQFF. DNA of the CDR3: TGTGCCAGCAGCGTAGCCTCGGGAGACTTGGCCAATGAGCAGTTCTTC.

This clone was recorded only once. V usage is TRBV9 and J usage is TRBJ2-1; D remains ambiguous. Trimming removed 2 bases at V and 0 bases at J, with 9 bases between. The CDR3 totals 15 residues. Germline CDR1 and CDR2: SGDLS and YYNGEE. CDR3 bases: TGTGCCAGCAGCGTTCTAACTAACTCCTACAATGAGCAGTTCTTC. This gives the protein CASSVLTNSYNEQFF.

V and J are TRBV25-1 and TRBJ1-1, with D possibly matching TRBD1 (6 bases). The V end was cut by 3 bases, the J end by 4 bases, with 15 bases between. The length of the CDR3 is 15 residues. CDR1 MGHDK and CDR2 SYGVNS come from the germline V gene. This chain's CDR3 is CASSDRPGVSTEAFF. CDR3 nucleotide sequence: TGTGCCAGCAGTGATCGGCCAGGGGTGAGCACTGAAGCTTTCTTT. Supplemented by reference TRBV25-1 and TRBJ1-1, the full variable domain reads EADIYQTPRYLVIGTGKKITLECSQTMGHDKMYWYQQDPGMELHLIHYSYGVNSTEKGDLSSESTVSRIRTEHFPLTLESARPSHTSQYLCASSDRPGVSTEAFFGQGTRLTVV.

This clone was counted between two and nine times. The chain is built from TRBV27 and TRBJ1-2, with D unclear. V shed 6 bases and J shed 4 bases, with 15 bases lying between them. Germline V gene lookup returns CDR1 MNHEY and CDR2 SMNVEV (reference sequence). The CDR3 length is 14 residues. CDR3 sequence: CASRRAGDLYGYTF. In DNA, the CDR3 is TGTGCCAGCAGAAGGGCAGGAGACCTCTATGGCTACACCTTC.